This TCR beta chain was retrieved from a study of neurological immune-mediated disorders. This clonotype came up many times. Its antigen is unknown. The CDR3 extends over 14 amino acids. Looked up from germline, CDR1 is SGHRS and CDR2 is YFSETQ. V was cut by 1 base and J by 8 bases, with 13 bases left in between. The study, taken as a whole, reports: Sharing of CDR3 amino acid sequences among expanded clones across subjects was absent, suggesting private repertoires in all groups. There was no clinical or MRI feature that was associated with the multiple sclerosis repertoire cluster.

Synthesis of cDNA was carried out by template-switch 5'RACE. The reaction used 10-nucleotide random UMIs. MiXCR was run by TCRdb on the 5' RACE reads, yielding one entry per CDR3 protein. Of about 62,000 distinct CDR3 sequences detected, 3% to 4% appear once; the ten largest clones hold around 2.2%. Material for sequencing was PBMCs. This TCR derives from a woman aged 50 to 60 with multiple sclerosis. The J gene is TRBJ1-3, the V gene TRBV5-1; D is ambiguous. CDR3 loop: CASSLRPSQDTIYF. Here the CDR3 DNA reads TGCGCCAGCAGCTTGAGGCCCAGCCAAGACACCATATATTTT.